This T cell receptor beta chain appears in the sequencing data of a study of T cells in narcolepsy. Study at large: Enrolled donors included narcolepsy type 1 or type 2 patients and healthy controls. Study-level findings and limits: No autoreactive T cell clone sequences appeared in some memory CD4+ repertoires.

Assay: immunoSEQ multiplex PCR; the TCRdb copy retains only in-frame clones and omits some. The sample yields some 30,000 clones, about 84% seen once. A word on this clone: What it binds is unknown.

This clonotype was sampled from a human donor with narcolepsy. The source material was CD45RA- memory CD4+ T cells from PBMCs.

CDR3 nucleotides: TGTGCCAGCAGCTTAGGAATCGGGAACATTGCTGAGCAGTTCTTC. Encoded protein: CASSLGIGNIAEQFF. This rearrangement joins TRBV11-2 to TRBJ2-1, with D possibly being TRBD2 (5 bases). The V gene's germline CDR1 is SGHAT and CDR2 FQNNGV. The V and J ends lost 1 base and 9 bases respectively, with 16 bases between them. This CDR3 comprises 15 residues. Variable domain in full (rest from reference TRBV11-2 and TRBJ2-1): EAGVAQSPRYKIIEKRQSVAFWCNPISGHATLYWYQQILGQGPKLLIQFQNNGVVDDSQLPKDRFSAERLKGVDSTLKIQPAKLEDSAVYLCASSLGIGNIAEQFFGPGTRLTVL.